A single sample is the source of the 15 T cell receptor beta chains below, sequenced in a study of T cell responses to AZD1222 COVID-19 vaccine. Clones were read by immunoSEQ multiplex PCR, and TCRdb kept only the in-frame ones, dropping some. The sample holds 210,000 or so clones, more than 85% seen once. The sample here was peripheral blood, taken on day 0 of MenACWY control vaccination. These receptors came from an adult in good health.

The J gene is TRBJ1-5, the V gene TRBV6-2 or TRBV6-3; 8 nucleotides agree with TRBD1. CDR1 MNHEY and CDR2 SVGEGT come from the germline V gene. Trimming at V came to 4 bases and at J to 0 bases, leaving 14 bases not matched to a gene. The CDR3 extends over 19 amino acids. CDR3 nucleotides: TGTGCCAGCAGTTTAACCAGGAGGACAGGGATCTATAGCAATCAGCCCCAGCATTTT. It yields the protein CASSLTRRTGIYSNQPQHF.

The chain joins TRBV6-2 or TRBV6-3 to TRBJ1-1; 8 bases map to TRBD1. The J segment lost 0 bases and the V segment lost 0 bases, leaving 6 bases of the junction unmatched. This CDR3 is 17 amino acids long. The germline V gene has CDR1 MNHEY and CDR2 SVGEGT. The CDR3 loop reads CASSYSTGAWMNTEAFF. The CDR3 DNA is TGTGCCAGCAGTTACTCGACAGGGGCGTGGATGAACACTGAAGCTTTCTTT.

This clone was seen more than once but under ten times. V is TRBV4-1 and J is TRBJ1-1; no definite D call. V dropped 1 base and J dropped 5 bases, with 5 bases sitting between them. The CDR3 contains 12 residues. CDR1 and CDR2 from the germline V gene are MGHRA and YSYEKL. CDR3 DNA sequence: TGCGCCAGCAGCCAAGTTGGGACTGAAGCTTTCTTT. It encodes CASSQVGTEAFF.

The V gene is TRBV2, the J gene TRBJ1-3; D call uncertain. Trimming took 8 bases from V and 0 from J, leaving 8 bases between them. The CDR3 loop spans 13 amino acids. Looked up from germline, CDR1 is SNHLY and CDR2 is FYNNEI. CDR3 amino acids: CASCLSSGNTIYF. DNA for the CDR3: TGTGCCAGCTGCCTGAGCTCTGGAAACACCATATATTTT. The whole variable domain, filled in from reference TRBV2 and TRBJ1-3, reads EPEVTQTPSHQVTQMGQEVILRCVPISNHLYFYWYRQILGQKVEFLVSFYNNEISEKSEIFDDQFSVERPDGSNFTLKIRSTKLEDSAMYFCASCLSSGNTIYFGEGSWLTVV.

This clone is a singleton in its sample. The gene calls are TRBV27 and TRBJ1-6, with TRBD1 as a possible D gene (5 bases). V shed 6 bases and J shed 9 bases, with 9 bases lying between them. CDR3 size: 12 residues. Germline V gene data show CDR1 as MNHEY and CDR2 as SMNVEV (reference sequence). The CDR3 loop reads CASRTEGSPLHF. The CDR3, as DNA: TGTGCCAGCAGGACAGAGGGTTCACCCCTCCACTTT.

The chain carries TRBV4-3 and TRBJ2-2; no definite D call. CDR1 and CDR2 (germline): LGHNA, YSLEER. V was pared by 1 base and J by 6 bases, with 9 bases between. This CDR3 is built from 14 residues. The CDR3 DNA sequence: TGCGCCAGCAGCCAAGGGGTAGTGGCCGGGGAGCTGTTTTTT. Protein: CASSQGVVAGELFF.

The chain couples TRBV28 to TRBJ1-1, with D possibly matching TRBD1 (6 bases). CDR3 length equals 13 residues. The germline V gene has CDR1 MDHEN and CDR2 SYDVKM. With 7 bases removed from V and 10 bases from J, the gap between germline ends came to 19 bases. The CDR3 sequence: CASNTGLKVGAFF. CDR3 in DNA: TGTGCCAGCAATACAGGGTTGAAGGTTGGAGCTTTCTTT. Filled out from reference TRBV28 and TRBJ1-1, the complete variable domain reads DVKVTQSSRYLVKRTGEKVFLECVQDMDHENMFWYRQDPGLGLRLIYFSYDVKMKEKGDIPEGYSVSREKKERFSLILESASTNQTSMYLCASNTGLKVGAFFGQGTRLTVV.

The chain combines TRBV4-1 with TRBJ1-4; 7 bases line up with TRBD1. Trimming at V came to 4 bases and at J to 0 bases, leaving 5 bases not matched to a gene. Germline V gives CDR1 MGHRA, CDR2 YSYEKL. The CDR3 length is 16 residues. The CDR3 region is CASSRKGQTTNEKLFF. In DNA, the CDR3 is TGCGCCAGCAGCCGAAAGGGACAGACAACTAATGAAAAACTGTTTTTT.

The gene calls are TRBV27 and TRBJ1-2, with D perhaps TRBD1 (5 bases). Germline loops: CDR1 MNHEY, CDR2 SMNVEV (reference sequence). The V end lost 0 bases, the J end lost 5 bases, and 13 bases lay between the germline ends. This CDR3 has 15 amino acids. In nucleotides, the CDR3 is TGTGCCAGCAGTTTATCGGGGACTTCTCCTTATGGCTACACCTTC. As protein: CASSLSGTSPYGYTF.

The rearrangement uses TRBV19 and TRBJ2-3, with D unclear. CDR3 length: 13 residues. V dropped 2 bases and J dropped 5 bases, with 8 bases sitting between them. From germline, CDR1 is LNHDA and CDR2 SQIVND (reference sequence). The CDR3 here is CASSIQHRDTQYF. DNA for the CDR3: TGTGCCAGTAGTATACAACACAGAGATACGCAGTATTTT.

The chain recombines TRBV11-2 with TRBJ1-4; D may be TRBD1 (6 bases). The CDR3 has 14 residues. V shed 2 bases and J shed 7 bases, with 11 bases lying between them. CDR1 and CDR2 from the germline V gene are SGHAT and FQNNGV. CDR3 sequence: CASSLQGTFEKLFF. The DNA of the CDR3 is TGTGCCAGCAGCTTACAAGGGACATTTGAAAAACTGTTTTTT.

This rearrangement joins TRBV27 to TRBJ1-5; 7 bases line up with TRBD1. The CDR3 length is 16 residues. The V and J ends lost 6 bases and 2 bases, in that order; junction bases with no gene match: 10. Per germline, CDR1 MNHEY and CDR2 SMNVEV (reference sequence). The CDR3 is CASRATGRYGNQPQHF. CDR3 in DNA: TGTGCCAGCAGGGCGACAGGGCGGTATGGCAATCAGCCCCAGCATTTT.

The J gene is TRBJ1-2, the V gene TRBV11-2, with TRBD1 identical over 8 bases. Germline V CDR1 and CDR2: SGHAT, FQNNGV. This CDR3 spans 17 amino acids. V dropped 5 bases and J dropped 5; count of bases not matched to a gene: 16. In DNA, the CDR3 is TGTGCCAGCAGCCCAGAAGAGAGGACAGGGATAGGGTATGGCTACACCTTC. This codes for CASSPEERTGIGYGYTF.

The chain is built from TRBV30 and TRBJ2-1; 9 bases are shared with TRBD1. The V segment lost 2 bases and the J segment 0 bases; nucleotides outside the gene matches: 8. This CDR3 spans 17 amino acids. Germline V gene lookup returns CDR1 GTSNPN and CDR2 SVGIG (reference sequence). The CDR3, as DNA: TGTGCCTGGAGTCAGGACAGGGGAGGGGGCTCCTACAATGAGCAGTTCTTC. This encodes CAWSQDRGGGSYNEQFF.

Here the CDR3 reads CSASRGGRDTQYF. The DNA of the CDR3 is TGCAGTGCTAGTCGGGGGGGCCGTGATACGCAGTATTTT. The chain is built from TRBV20-1 and TRBJ2-3; 8 bases align to TRBD2. Trimming at V came to 3 bases and at J to 6 bases, leaving 5 bases not matched to a gene. The CDR3 length is 13 residues. Germline lookup yields CDR1 DFQATT and CDR2 SNEGSKA (reference sequence).